These 5 T cell receptor beta chains were sequenced from one sample in a study of blood T cell repertoires in COVID-19. Measured with immunoSEQ multiplex PCR; TCRdb has only the in-frame clones, and not every one. There are about 240,000 clones in the sample; about 89% occur only once, and roughly 4% lies in the top ten. Source material: PBMCs or T cells enriched from blood (not recorded which). These receptors all stem from a woman aged 25 to 39 who had recovered from COVID-19.

The rearrangement links TRBV28 to TRBJ1-5; D uncertain. The CDR3 extends over 14 amino acids. V lost 7 bases, J lost 3 bases, and 13 bases lay in between. Looked up from germline, CDR1 is MDHEN and CDR2 is SYDVKM. The CDR3 region is CASNSRVHNQPQHF. The CDR3 region has the DNA TGTGCCAGCAATTCTCGAGTCCACAATCAGCCCCAGCATTTT.

This clone was counted once. CDR3 protein: CASSPGLAPDTQYF. The CDR3 DNA follows: TGTGCCAGCAGCCCAGGACTAGCCCCAGATACGCAGTATTTT. The chain links TRBV7-2 to TRBJ2-3; TRBD2 matches 8 bases. The CDR3 is made up of 14 amino acids. V trimming: 5 bases; J trimming: 4 bases; junction bases outside the gene matches: 5. Germline values: CDR1 SGHTA, CDR2 FQGNSA. The variable domain in full, with the rest retrieved from reference TRBV7-2 and TRBJ2-3, is GAGVSQSPSNKVTEKGKDVELRCDPISGHTALYWYRQSLGQGLEFLIYFQGNSAPDKSGLPSDRFSAERTGGSVSTLTIQRTQQEDSAVYLCASSPGLAPDTQYFGPGTRLTVL.

This rearrangement joins TRBV28 to TRBJ1-5; no clear D. This CDR3 is built from 14 residues. In germline, CDR1 is MDHEN, CDR2 SYDVKM. Trimming removed 8 bases from V and 4 bases from J, with 15 bases in between. DNA of the CDR3: TGTGCCAGCTGTCTTCTTAGAGGGAATCAGCCCCAGCATTTT. Residues: CASCLLRGNQPQHF.

The chain combines TRBV7-6 with TRBJ1-2; the D is unclear. CDR3 size: 13 residues. The germline gives CDR1 SGHVS, CDR2 FNYEAQ. V gave up 3 bases and J gave up 4 bases, with 9 bases separating them. The CDR3 reads CASSFAGSYGYTF. The CDR3 DNA follows: TGTGCCAGCAGCTTCGCAGGCAGCTATGGCTACACCTTC. Full variable domain (remainder filled in from reference TRBV7-6 and TRBJ1-2): GAGVSQSPRYKVTKRGQDVALRCDPISGHVSLYWYRQALGQGPEFLTYFNYEAQQDKSGLPNDRFSAERPEGSISTLTIQRTEQRDSAMYRCASSFAGSYGYTFGSGTRLTVV.

This clone was observed a single time. V gene TRBV27 combines with J gene TRBJ2-7; 8 positions match TRBD1. V trimming: 8 bases; J trimming: 5 bases; junction bases outside the gene matches: 8. This CDR3 is 13 amino acids long. CDR1 MNHEY and CDR2 SMNVEV come from the germline V gene (reference sequence). CDR3 amino acids: CASRPGQVHEQYF. CDR3 bases: TGTGCCAGCCGCCCGGGACAGGTTCACGAGCAGTACTTC.